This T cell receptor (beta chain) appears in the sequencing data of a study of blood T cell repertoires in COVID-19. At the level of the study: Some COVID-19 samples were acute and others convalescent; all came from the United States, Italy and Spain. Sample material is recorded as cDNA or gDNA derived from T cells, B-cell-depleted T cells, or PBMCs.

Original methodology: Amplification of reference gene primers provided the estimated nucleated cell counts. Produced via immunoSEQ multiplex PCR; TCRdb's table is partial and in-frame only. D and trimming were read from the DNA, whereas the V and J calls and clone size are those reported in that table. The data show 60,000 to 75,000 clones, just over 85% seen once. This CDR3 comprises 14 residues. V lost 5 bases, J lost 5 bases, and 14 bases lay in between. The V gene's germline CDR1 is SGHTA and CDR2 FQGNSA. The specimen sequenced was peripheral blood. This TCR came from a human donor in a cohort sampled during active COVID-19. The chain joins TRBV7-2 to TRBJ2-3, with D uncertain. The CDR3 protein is CASSPRSSGDTQYF. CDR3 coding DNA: TGTGCCAGCAGCCCCCGGTCGTCGGGAGATACGCAGTATTTT.